The rows below give T cell receptor beta chains drawn from one sample of a study of identical twins. TCRdb re-analysed the 5' RACE reads in MiXCR, keeping a single row per CDR3 protein. The sample includes approximately 600,000 distinct CDR3 sequences, roughly 7.2% of them seen just once. These records were also assigned to another study, of yellow fever vaccine responses in identical twins.

Material: PBMCs. The receptors were sampled from a woman aged 18-35 years in good health. Each CDR3 is given with its conserved first and last residue. A D gene is named only where the DNA matches it firmly. The size of a clone is reported for some rows only, either as once, few or many, or as a class for expanded clones.

CDR3 DNA: TGTGCCAGCAGCGTAGGGTTAACGACCTACGAGCAGTACTTC; CDR3 protein: CASSVGLTTYEQYF; D gene: NA; V gene: TRBV9; clone size: many; J gene: TRBJ2-7
CDR3 DNA: TGTGCCAGCAGACGGACAGGGGGCCATTCACCCCTCCACTTT; CDR3 protein: CASRRTGGHSPLHF; D gene: TRBD1; V gene: TRBV6-1; clone size: few; J gene: TRBJ1-6
CDR3 DNA: TGCGCCAGCAGCTTGACAGGGCCGGGAGGAGAGACCCAGTACTTC; CDR3 protein: CASSLTGPGGETQYF; D gene: NA; V gene: TRBV5-1; clone size: few; J gene: TRBJ2-5
CDR3 DNA: TGTGCCAGCAGCCAAGATACAACTAATGAAAAACTGTTTTTT; CDR3 protein: CASSQDTTNEKLFF; D gene: NA; V gene: TRBV4-2; clone size: NA; J gene: TRBJ1-4
CDR3 DNA: TGTGCCAGCAGCTTGCGGGAGCGGACAGATACGCAGTATTTT; CDR3 protein: CASSLRERTDTQYF; D gene: NA; V gene: TRBV5-6; clone size: many; J gene: TRBJ2-3
CDR3 DNA: TGCGCCAGCAGCCAAGTCCCCCCGGGGTTCAGAGCCTACGAGCAGTACTTC; CDR3 protein: CASSQVPPGFRAYEQYF; D gene: NA; V gene: TRBV4-1; clone size: NA; J gene: TRBJ2-7
CDR3 DNA: TGTGCCAGCAGCCAGCTGACTAGCGGGAGTGGCAATGAGCAGTTCTTC; CDR3 protein: CASSQLTSGSGNEQFF; D gene: TRBD2; V gene: TRBV4-2; clone size: few; J gene: TRBJ2-1
CDR3 DNA: TGCGCCAGCAGTGAGGCTACGAACACCGGGGAGCTGTTTTTT; CDR3 protein: CASSEATNTGELFF; D gene: NA; V gene: TRBV10-1; clone size: few; J gene: TRBJ2-2
CDR3 DNA: TGTGCCAGCACCCTAAGCGGAGCGGCCACAGATACGCAGTATTTT; CDR3 protein: CASTLSGAATDTQYF; D gene: NA; V gene: TRBV12-3/TRBV12-4; clone size: many; J gene: TRBJ2-3
CDR3 DNA: TGTGCCAGCAGTGAATGGGCTGGACCGAAACCCTACGAGCAGTACTTC; CDR3 protein: CASSEWAGPKPYEQYF; D gene: NA; V gene: TRBV2; clone size: NA; J gene: TRBJ2-7
CDR3 DNA: TGCGCCAGCAACCCAGCGGGGGGGCTCTACAATGAGCAGTTCTTC; CDR3 protein: CASNPAGGLYNEQFF; D gene: TRBD2; V gene: TRBV5-1; clone size: few; J gene: TRBJ2-1
CDR3 DNA: TGTGCCAGCAGTTTACGGGGTCAGCCCCAGCATTTT; CDR3 protein: CASSLRGQPQHF; D gene: NA; V gene: TRBV12-3/TRBV12-4; clone size: many; J gene: TRBJ1-5
CDR3 DNA: TGCGCCAGCATGGGGGGGGCGAACACCGGGGAGCTGTTTTTT; CDR3 protein: CASMGGANTGELFF; D gene: TRBD2; V gene: TRBV4-1; clone size: few; J gene: TRBJ2-2
CDR3 DNA: TGTGCCAGCAGTCCTTCGGGACTGCACACAGATACGCAGTATTTT; CDR3 protein: CASSPSGLHTDTQYF; D gene: NA; V gene: TRBV12-3/TRBV12-4; clone size: few; J gene: TRBJ2-3
CDR3 DNA: TGTGCCAGCAGCACCACGAACACTGAAGCTTTCTTT; CDR3 protein: CASSTTNTEAFF; D gene: NA; V gene: TRBV7-9; clone size: many; J gene: TRBJ1-1
CDR3 DNA: TGTGCCAGCAGCTTAGGGGTCGTGCAGGGGGCGCCTCTTCAGTTCTTC; CDR3 protein: CASSLGVVQGAPLQFF; D gene: TRBD1; V gene: TRBV7-2; clone size: few; J gene: TRBJ2-1
CDR3 DNA: TGCGCCAGCAGCCAAGGTTGGACAGGGCAAAACATTCAGTACTTC; CDR3 protein: CASSQGWTGQNIQYF; D gene: TRBD1; V gene: TRBV4-1; clone size: few; J gene: TRBJ2-4
CDR3 DNA: TGTGCCAGCAGCCCCCCGGGGAGGACGAACACCGGGGAGCTGTTTTTT; CDR3 protein: CASSPPGRTNTGELFF; D gene: NA; V gene: TRBV7-9; clone size: NA; J gene: TRBJ2-2
CDR3 DNA: TGTGCCAGCAGTAACCCCGGGACAGATAATCCCCTGGAGACCCAGTACTTC; CDR3 protein: CASSNPGTDNPLETQYF; D gene: TRBD1; V gene: TRBV12-3/TRBV12-4; clone size: few; J gene: TRBJ2-5
CDR3 DNA: TGCAGTGCTAACCCAGGACAGGGGGTGTATGGCTACACCTTC; CDR3 protein: CSANPGQGVYGYTF; D gene: TRBD1; V gene: TRBV20-1; clone size: many; J gene: TRBJ1-2
CDR3 DNA: TGTGCCAGCAGCTCCGCCGGGACTAGCGGGTATTGGTCCCCCTACGAGCAGTACTTC; CDR3 protein: CASSSAGTSGYWSPYEQYF; D gene: TRBD2; V gene: TRBV11-2; clone size: few; J gene: TRBJ2-7
CDR3 DNA: TGTGCCAGCAGCCCAACCGGGACTAGCATTCCAGATACGCAGTATTTT; CDR3 protein: CASSPTGTSIPDTQYF; D gene: TRBD2; V gene: TRBV5-6; clone size: many; J gene: TRBJ2-3
CDR3 DNA: TGTGCCAGCAGTTATAGCGGGAGAGGGTTCACCGGGGAGCTGTTTTTT; CDR3 protein: CASSYSGRGFTGELFF; D gene: TRBD2; V gene: TRBV6-5; clone size: NA; J gene: TRBJ2-2
CDR3 DNA: TGTGCCAGCAGAGAAGAGGGGTCCGTCACTGAAGCTTTCTTT; CDR3 protein: CASREEGSVTEAFF; D gene: NA; V gene: TRBV6-4; clone size: few; J gene: TRBJ1-1
CDR3 DNA: TGTGCCAGCAGCTTAGATGGAACGGGGGGGGGTCAAGAGACCCAGTACTTC; CDR3 protein: CASSLDGTGGGQETQYF; D gene: TRBD2; V gene: TRBV7-6; clone size: NA; J gene: TRBJ2-5
CDR3 DNA: TGCAGTGCTAGGAGCCTAGCGGGAGGGCCCTATGAGCAGTTCTTC; CDR3 protein: CSARSLAGGPYEQFF; D gene: TRBD2; V gene: TRBV20-1; clone size: NA; J gene: TRBJ2-1
CDR3 DNA: TGTGCCAGCAGCGTACGACAGGAAAATTCACCCCTCCACTTT; CDR3 protein: CASSVRQENSPLHF; D gene: NA; V gene: TRBV9; clone size: few; J gene: TRBJ1-6
CDR3 DNA: TGTGCCAGCAGTCGTCGGCTTGCCGAGACCCAGTACTTC; CDR3 protein: CASSRRLAETQYF; D gene: NA; V gene: TRBV28; clone size: few; J gene: TRBJ2-5
CDR3 DNA: TGCAGTGCTAGGAAGTTAGCGGCAGGTGGGAACACTGAAGCTTTCTTT; CDR3 protein: CSARKLAAGGNTEAFF; D gene: NA; V gene: TRBV20-1; clone size: few; J gene: TRBJ1-1
CDR3 DNA: TGCGCCAGCAGCCGAACTGGACAGGGACCAGATACGCAGTATTTT; CDR3 protein: CASSRTGQGPDTQYF; D gene: TRBD1; V gene: TRBV5-1; clone size: many; J gene: TRBJ2-3
CDR3 DNA: TGTGCCAGCAGTTTTATTGAGGACAGGGAAGCTTTCTTT; CDR3 protein: CASSFIEDREAFF; D gene: TRBD1; V gene: TRBV12-3/TRBV12-4; clone size: many; J gene: TRBJ1-1
CDR3 DNA: TGTGCCAGCAGTGAAAGGGCTAGCGGGGGTGTCAATGAGCAGTTCTTC; CDR3 protein: CASSERASGGVNEQFF; D gene: TRBD2; V gene: TRBV2; clone size: few; J gene: TRBJ2-1